These T cell receptor beta chains were read from a single sample in a study of cytomegalovirus exposure and HLA in healthy donors. Libraries were prepared by immunoSEQ multiplex PCR; TCRdb keeps only in-frame clonotypes and omits some of them. The sample includes around 61,000 clones, approximately 88% of them seen just once. Sequencing input: PBMCs. The receptors were sampled from a man aged 30-40 years in good health and CMV-seropositive. CDR3s include the opening cysteine and the closing phenylalanine or tryptophan. The D gene is left open where the match is weak. For some rows the clone size is stated as once, few or many, or as a class when expanded; others skip it.

D: NA
V: TRBV7-9
J: TRBJ2-7
size: NA
DNA: TGTGCCAGCAGTAAGACAGGCAAGAACTACGAGCAGTACTTC
CDR3: CASSKTGKNYEQYF

D: TRBD2
V: TRBV2
J: TRBJ2-1
size: NA
DNA: TGTGCCAGCACTAGCGGGATGTATGAGCAGTTCTTC
CDR3: CASTSGMYEQFF

D: NA
V: TRBV7-2
J: TRBJ2-5
size: NA
DNA: TGTGCCAGCAGCTTATTTGCGGACCAAGAGACCCAGTACTTC
CDR3: CASSLFADQETQYF

D: TRBD1
V: TRBV11-3
J: TRBJ2-7
size: once
DNA: TGTGCCAGCAGCTTCGGCGGGAGAGCGGGACAGGGGGCATTTGAGCAGTACTTC
CDR3: CASSFGGRAGQGAFEQYF

D: TRBD2
V: TRBV7-2
J: TRBJ2-1
size: NA
DNA: TGTGCCAGCAGCCGGACTAGCGGGGGAGTATACAATGAGCAGTTCTTC
CDR3: CASSRTSGGVYNEQFF

D: NA
V: TRBV4-3
J: TRBJ1-1
size: NA
DNA: TGCGCCAGCAGCCTTTCAATGAACACTGAAGCTTTCTTT
CDR3: CASSLSMNTEAFF

D: TRBD2
V: TRBV6-6
J: TRBJ2-3
size: NA
DNA: TGTGCCAGCAGTTACTTGAGCGGGAAAGACACAGATACGCAGTATTTT
CDR3: CASSYLSGKDTDTQYF

D: TRBD1
V: TRBV2
J: TRBJ2-7
size: NA
DNA: TGTGCCATTAAACCGGACAGGATCTCCTACGAGCAGTACTTC
CDR3: CAIKPDRISYEQYF

D: TRBD1
V: TRBV7-2
J: TRBJ2-7
size: NA
DNA: TGTGCCAGCAGCTTCCCGGGACAGGGGATCTACGAGCAGTACTTC
CDR3: CASSFPGQGIYEQYF

D: TRBD1
V: TRBV19
J: TRBJ1-2
size: NA
DNA: TGTGCCAGTACCCGGGACAGACCTAACTATGGCTACACCTTC
CDR3: CASTRDRPNYGYTF

D: TRBD2
V: TRBV6-5
J: TRBJ2-7
size: once
DNA: TGTGCCAGCAGTTCTTTAGCGGGGATGACCTACGAGCAGTACTTC
CDR3: CASSSLAGMTYEQYF

D: NA
V: TRBV5-1
J: TRBJ2-5
size: NA
DNA: TGCGCCAGCAGCTTGGCTACTATGGGGACCCAGTACTTC
CDR3: CASSLATMGTQYF

D: TRBD1
V: TRBV28
J: TRBJ2-7
size: NA
DNA: TGTGCCAGCAGTTCTAAGGGGGACAGGCTCTACGAGCAGTACTTC
CDR3: CASSSKGDRLYEQYF

D: TRBD1
V: TRBV5-1
J: TRBJ2-4
size: NA
DNA: TGCGCCAGCAGCGGTCTCCCGGGACAGGGAGGAGACATTCAGTACTTC
CDR3: CASSGLPGQGGDIQYF

D: NA
V: TRBV19
J: TRBJ1-5
size: NA
DNA: TGTGCCAGTAGTAACACAGGTTTTAGCAATCAGCCCCAGCATTTT
CDR3: CASSNTGFSNQPQHF

D: NA
V: TRBV6-5
J: TRBJ1-5
size: NA
DNA: TGTGCCAGCAGTTACAGCAGGGTGCAGCCCCAGCATTTT
CDR3: CASSYSRVQPQHF

D: TRBD1
V: TRBV7-6
J: TRBJ1-1
size: once
DNA: TGTGCCAGCAGCGCCGGGACAGGGGGGAGGGGTACTGAAGTTTTCTTT
CDR3: CASSAGTGGRGTEVFF

D: NA
V: TRBV19
J: TRBJ1-5
size: NA
DNA: TGTGCCAGTAGTCCGCCAGGGTCGGCTCCGCCCCAGCATTTT
CDR3: CASSPPGSAPPQHF

D: NA
V: TRBV5-1
J: TRBJ2-7
size: NA
DNA: TGCGCCAGCAGCTTGTCGTCTCCCTACGAGCAGTACTTC
CDR3: CASSLSSPYEQYF

D: NA
V: TRBV19
J: TRBJ1-5
size: NA
DNA: TGTGCCAGTAGTTTGGGCGGGAGCAATCAGCCCCAGCATTTT
CDR3: CASSLGGSNQPQHF

D: NA
V: TRBV4-1
J: TRBJ2-7
size: NA
DNA: TGCGCCAGCAGCCAAGAATTAGGGCTAGCTCACGAGCAGTACTTC
CDR3: CASSQELGLAHEQYF

D: NA
V: TRBV13
J: TRBJ1-2
size: NA
DNA: TGTGCCAGCAGCTCCCCGGGGTATGGCTACACCTTC
CDR3: CASSSPGYGYTF

D: TRBD2
V: TRBV4-1
J: TRBJ2-7
size: NA
DNA: TGCGCCAGCAGCCGCCTAGTTCCCCGACTAGCGGGATCCTACGAGCAGTACTTC
CDR3: CASSRLVPRLAGSYEQYF

D: TRBD2
V: TRBV19
J: TRBJ2-3
size: NA
DNA: TGTGCCAGTATGACTAGCGGAACTAGCACAGATACGCAGTATTTT
CDR3: CASMTSGTSTDTQYF

D: NA
V: TRBV28
J: TRBJ1-2
size: NA
DNA: TGTGCCAGCAGTGCGACGTCGGTCTCTTCAGGGTGTGGCTACACCTTC
CDR3: CASSATSVSSGCGYTF

D: TRBD1
V: TRBV4-2
J: TRBJ2-1
size: once
DNA: TGTGCCAGCAGCAAAGATGGACAGGGGGCGAACAATGAGCAGTTCTTC
CDR3: CASSKDGQGANNEQFF

D: NA
V: TRBV28
J: TRBJ2-2
size: NA
DNA: TGTGCCAGCAGCCAACAGGGATCGACCGGGGAGCTGTTTTTT
CDR3: CASSQQGSTGELFF

D: TRBD1
V: TRBV7-9
J: TRBJ2-7
size: NA
DNA: TGTGCCATCGGGACAGCCGGGGTCGGATTCTCCGAGCAGTACTTC
CDR3: CAIGTAGVGFSEQYF

D: TRBD2
V: TRBV7-7
J: TRBJ2-3
size: NA
DNA: TGTGCTAGCAGTATAGCGGGAGGGACAGATACGCAGTATTTT
CDR3: CASSIAGGTDTQYF

D: NA
V: TRBV11-3
J: TRBJ2-3
size: NA
DNA: TGTGCCAGCAGCTCCACTAGCATCTACACAGATACGCAGTATTTT
CDR3: CASSSTSIYTDTQYF

D: TRBD2
V: TRBV9
J: TRBJ2-7
size: NA
DNA: TGTGCCAGCAGCGTAGGGTTAGCGGGAAACTACGAGCAGTACTTC
CDR3: CASSVGLAGNYEQYF

D: NA
V: TRBV29-1
J: TRBJ1-1
size: NA
DNA: TGCAGCGTTGTAACGGGGACTGAAGCTTTCTTT
CDR3: CSVVTGTEAFF

D: NA
V: TRBV10-3
J: TRBJ1-3
size: NA
DNA: TGTGCCATCAGTGAGGAGGGCGGATCGGGCACCATATATTTT
CDR3: CAISEEGGSGTIYF

D: TRBD2
V: TRBV5-4
J: TRBJ2-7
size: NA
DNA: TGTGCCAGCAGCTTGGGGCTAGCGGGAGGTGGTAGAAACTTC
CDR3: CASSLGLAGGGRNF

D: TRBD2
V: TRBV5-6
J: TRBJ2-5
size: NA
DNA: TGTGCCAGCAGCTTGGCAGCGGGAAGGAAGACCCAGTACTTC
CDR3: CASSLAAGRKTQYF

D: TRBD2
V: TRBV27
J: TRBJ2-1
size: NA
DNA: TGTGCCAGCAGTTTATCCGGACTAGCGGACTACAATGAGCAGTTCTTC
CDR3: CASSLSGLADYNEQFF

D: NA
V: TRBV6-5
J: TRBJ1-1
size: NA
DNA: TGTGCCAGCAGCCCCTCTCCGGGCACTGAAGCTTTCTTT
CDR3: CASSPSPGTEAFF

D: NA
V: TRBV5-8
J: TRBJ2-5
size: few
DNA: TGTGCCAGCAGCTCTGGCCGTCAGGGGTGGGGCCAAGAGACCCAGTACTTC
CDR3: CASSSGRQGWGQETQYF

D: NA
V: TRBV5-1
J: TRBJ2-7
size: NA
DNA: TGCGCCAGCAGCTTGGACAGGGTCAACGAGCAGTACTTC
CDR3: CASSLDRVNEQYF

D: TRBD2
V: TRBV7-2
J: TRBJ2-5
size: NA
DNA: TGTGCCAGCAGCTTCTGGACTAGCAAGGAGACCCAGTACTTC
CDR3: CASSFWTSKETQYF

D: NA
V: TRBV28
J: TRBJ2-2
size: once
DNA: TGTGCCAGCAGTTTTCTTCAAGGGTCACCGGGAGACACCGGGGAGCTGTTTTTT
CDR3: CASSFLQGSPGDTGELFF

D: NA
V: TRBV28
J: TRBJ1-3
size: NA
DNA: TGTGCCAGCAGTGCGAGGGTCTCTGGAAACACCATATATTTT
CDR3: CASSARVSGNTIYF

D: TRBD1
V: TRBV5-8
J: TRBJ1-4
size: once
DNA: TGTGCCAGCAGCTGGACAGGGGTTAATGAAAAACTGTTTTTT
CDR3: CASSWTGVNEKLFF

D: NA
V: TRBV2
J: TRBJ1-4
size: NA
DNA: TGTGCCAGCAGTGACGGCCGGGGAGGTGAAAAACTGTTTTTT
CDR3: CASSDGRGGEKLFF

D: NA
V: TRBV10-3
J: TRBJ2-2
size: NA
DNA: TGTGCCATCAGTGAGTCTTCAAACACCGGGGAGCTGTTTTTT
CDR3: CAISESSNTGELFF

D: NA
V: TRBV6-1
J: TRBJ1-1
size: NA
DNA: TGTGCCAGCAGGCCCAGGGAGGGGGAGGGAGCTTTCTTT
CDR3: CASRPREGEGAFF

D: NA
V: TRBV12-5
J: TRBJ2-3
size: NA
DNA: TGTGCTAGTGGTTTGATAGGGAGGGGGGGCACAGATACGCAGTATTTT
CDR3: CASGLIGRGGTDTQYF

D: TRBD2
V: TRBV2
J: TRBJ2-7
size: once
DNA: TGTGCCAGCAGTGTAGGACTAGCGGGAGGCGAGCAGTACTTC
CDR3: CASSVGLAGGEQYF

D: TRBD2
V: TRBV5-1
J: TRBJ2-3
size: once
DNA: TGCGCCAGCAGCCCTTTATTCGGGACTAGCGGGAGAACGCAGTATTTT
CDR3: CASSPLFGTSGRTQYF

D: TRBD1
V: TRBV5-1
J: TRBJ1-1
size: few
DNA: TGCGCCAGCAGCGTCGGACAGGGAAAGGCTGAAGCTTTCTTT
CDR3: CASSVGQGKAEAFF

D: NA
V: TRBV6-1
J: TRBJ1-5
size: NA
DNA: TGTGCCAGCAGTGACTGGGGGGGCGGCAATCAGCCCCAGCATTTT
CDR3: CASSDWGGGNQPQHF

D: TRBD1
V: TRBV14
J: TRBJ2-2
size: NA
DNA: TGTGCCAGCAGCCAAGTCCGGACAGGGAGTAACACCGGGGAGCTGTTTTTT
CDR3: CASSQVRTGSNTGELFF

D: TRBD2
V: TRBV29-1
J: TRBJ2-7
size: NA
DNA: TGCAGCGTTGGGGACTACTACGAGCAGTACTTC
CDR3: CSVGDYYEQYF

D: NA
V: TRBV7-2
J: TRBJ2-7
size: once
DNA: TGTGCCAGCAGCTTAGAAAGAATGGGGAGAGAGCAGTACTTC
CDR3: CASSLERMGREQYF